This T cell receptor (beta chain) came from a study of T cell responses to AZD1222 COVID-19 vaccine. This table comes from immunoSEQ multiplex PCR, and its TCRdb copy is limited to in-frame clones, with some not included. The sample has around 46,000 clones; 70% to 90% are singletons. Study-wide points: Spike-specific TCR repertoires showed rising breadth and depth after two AZD1222 doses. Only a handful of AZD1222 recipients, about six in all, had baseline seropositivity. Dominant CD4 TCR responses targeted spike regions 160-218 and 743-854.

Worth noting for this clone: No antigen is known for it.

Second-dose schedules of about 4 or about 12 weeks were combined. CDR3 size: 13 residues. Per the germline V gene, CDR1 is SGHRS and CDR2 is YFSETQ. V gave up 0 bases and J gave up 3 bases, with 7 bases separating them. The J gene is TRBJ2-7, the V gene TRBV5-1, with D possibly being TRBD2 (6 bases). The source is an adult who received the AZD1222 COVID-19 vaccine. The source material was peripheral blood, sampled 28 days after the second AZD1222 dose. CDR3 DNA: TGCGCCAGCAGCTTGGCGCGGGACTACGAGCAGTACTTC. Protein product: CASSLARDYEQYF.